This is a list of T cell receptor beta chains from one sample in a study of shared clonotypes between healthy human individuals. Profiling relied on immunoSEQ multiplex PCR, and the TCRdb table lists in-frame clones only, not all of them. Of millions of clones listed, approximately 94% were seen once; the top ten hold approximately 1.7%. Specimen: naive CD8+ T cells from PBMCs. All receptors derive from a man between 18 and 35 years old in good health. Some clones in this sample may be carry-over from other donors' samples. The CDR3 runs from the conserved cysteine through the conserved F or W. The D gene is left open where the match is weak. Some rows have no size entry. The others give once, few or many, or a class for an expanded clone.

>TRBJ2-1|-|TRBV9|TRBD2
CASSAAGTSVYNEQFF
TGTGCCAGCAGCGCGGCCGGGACTAGCGTATACAATGAGCAGTTCTTC
>TRBJ1-3|once|TRBV9|TRBD1
CASSDPGTGNDTIYF
TGTGCCAGCAGCGATCCCGGGACAGGGAATGACACCATATATTTT
>TRBJ2-1|-|TRBV5-6|-
CASSFERTLLSYNEQFF
TGTGCCAGCAGCTTCGAAAGGACCTTACTCTCCTACAATGAGCAGTTCTTC
>TRBJ1-2|-|TRBV6-5|TRBD1
CASSSRDRDGYTF
TGTGCCAGCAGTTCCCGGGACAGGGATGGCTACACCTTC
>TRBJ2-5|-|TRBV6-6|-
CASSSPSGAETQYF
TGTGCCAGCAGCTCTCCTTCTGGGGCAGAGACCCAGTACTTC
>TRBJ2-3|-|TRBV5-1|-
CASSLRNGGGPDTQYF
TGCGCCAGCAGCTTAAGAAATGGAGGGGGTCCGGATACGCAGTATTTT
>TRBJ2-1|once|TRBV7-2|-
CASSLGRRMAVPYNEQFF
TGTGCCAGCAGCTTAGGACGGCGAATGGCGGTCCCCTACAATGAGCAGTTCTTC
>TRBJ1-3|-|TRBV29-1|-
CSVEALLGAGNTIYF
TGCAGCGTTGAGGCCCTCCTGGGGGCTGGAAACACCATATATTTT
>TRBJ2-1|-|TRBV27|TRBD2
CASSHSAGEVYNEQFF
TGTGCCAGCAGTCATTCTGCGGGAGAAGTCTACAATGAGCAGTTCTTC
>TRBJ1-5|-|TRBV7-2|-
CASSLALTGAQPQHF
TGTGCCAGCAGCTTAGCGCTGACAGGCGCTCAGCCCCAGCATTTT
>TRBJ2-3|-|TRBV27|-
CASSTPEDVGTDTQYF
TGTGCCAGCAGCACCCCTGAGGATGTCGGCACAGATACGCAGTATTTT
>TRBJ1-4|-|TRBV29-1|-
CSVRGGIATNEKLFF
TGCAGCGTTAGGGGCGGGATTGCAACTAATGAAAAACTGTTTTTT
>TRBJ1-2|-|TRBV29-1|-
CSVVVGPNYGYTF
TGCAGCGTTGTCGTGGGGCCCAACTATGGCTACACCTTC
>TRBJ1-1|-|TRBV5-1|TRBD1
CASSWGQLNTEAFF
TGCGCCAGCAGCTGGGGACAGCTCAATACTGAAGCTTTCTTT
>TRBJ1-2|-|TRBV27|-
CASSKAGLLYYGYTF
TGTGCCAGCAGTAAGGCGGGACTGCTGTACTATGGCTACACCTTC
>TRBJ2-1|-|TRBV5-5|TRBD1
CASSLWDSSYNEQFF
TGTGCCAGCAGCTTGTGGGACAGTTCCTACAATGAGCAGTTCTTC
>TRBJ2-7|-|TRBV6-1|TRBD2
CASSEKDGIAGGRRYEQYF
TGTGCCAGCAGTGAAAAAGATGGTATAGCCGGCGGGAGGAGGTACGAGCAGTACTTC
>TRBJ2-3|-|TRBV7-9|-
CASSHRDSTDTQYF
TGTGCCAGCAGCCACCGGGACAGCACAGATACGCAGTATTTT
>TRBJ2-7|-|TRBV28|-
CASSLSWYEQYF
TGTGCCAGCAGTTTGTCATGGTACGAGCAGTACTTC
>TRBJ1-5|-|TRBV19|TRBD1
CASSPKGQGFISNQPQHF
TGTGCCAGTAGTCCTAAGGGACAGGGTTTTATCTCCAATCAGCCCCAGCATTTT
>TRBJ1-1|-|TRBV9|TRBD1
CASSTRLAGGNTEAFF
TGTGCCAGCAGCACCCGATTGGCAGGGGGGAACACTGAAGCTTTCTTT
>TRBJ2-7|-|TRBV5-4|TRBD2
CASSFSGRSYEQYF
TGTGCCAGCAGCTTTAGCGGGAGGTCCTACGAGCAGTACTTC
>TRBJ2-2|once|TRBV27|TRBD2
CASSLLTSGRNTGELFF
TGTGCCAGCAGTTTACTCACTAGCGGGAGGAACACCGGGGAGCTGTTTTTT
>TRBJ1-2|-|TRBV5-8|TRBD1
CASSLGDRVLDYGYTF
TGTGCCAGCAGCTTGGGGGACAGGGTGCTTGACTATGGCTACACCTTC
>TRBJ2-5|-|TRBV9|-
CASSVGSVQETQYF
TGTGCCAGCAGCGTAGGTTCGGTCCAAGAGACCCAGTACTTC
>TRBJ2-1|-|TRBV6-5|-
CASSYREYNEQFF
TGTGCCAGCAGTTACCGGGAGTACAATGAGCAGTTCTTC
>TRBJ2-3|-|TRBV27|TRBD2
CASSIVGGRDPDTQYF
TGTGCCAGCTCCATAGTCGGCGGGAGAGATCCAGATACGCAGTATTTT
>TRBJ2-7|-|TRBV9|-
CASSVSGGTYEQYF
TGTGCCAGCAGCGTAAGCGGTGGTACCTACGAGCAGTACTTC
>TRBJ1-3|-|TRBV9|-
CASSVGPPGNTIYF
TGTGCCAGCAGCGTAGGTCCGCCCGGAAACACCATATATTTT
>TRBJ1-6|-|TRBV4-1|-
CASSQPTRHSPLHF
TGCGCCAGCAGCCAACCGACAAGGCATTCACCCCTCCACTTT
>TRBJ2-7|-|TRBV7-9|-
CASTDSYEQYF
TGTGCCAGCACGGATTCGTACGAGCAGTACTTC
>TRBJ2-7|-|TRBV27|TRBD1
CASSRRQGTYEQYF
TGTGCCAGCAGTCGTCGACAGGGTACCTACGAGCAGTACTTC
>TRBJ1-1|-|TRBV4-1|-
CASSQDRRESTEAFF
TGCGCCAGCAGCCAAGATCGAAGGGAGTCCACTGAAGCTTTCTTT
>TRBJ2-7|-|TRBV7-2|-
CASRSRGGYEQYF
TGTGCCAGCAGATCTAGGGGGGGCTACGAGCAGTACTTC
>TRBJ2-2|-|TRBV7-8|TRBD2
CASSLGGLAGGRTGELFF
TGTGCCAGCAGCTTAGGGGGACTAGCGGGAGGGAGAACCGGGGAGCTGTTTTTT
>TRBJ2-7|-|TRBV15|-
CATSRVPTESSYEQYF
TGTGCCACCAGCAGAGTCCCGACAGAGAGCTCCTACGAGCAGTACTTC